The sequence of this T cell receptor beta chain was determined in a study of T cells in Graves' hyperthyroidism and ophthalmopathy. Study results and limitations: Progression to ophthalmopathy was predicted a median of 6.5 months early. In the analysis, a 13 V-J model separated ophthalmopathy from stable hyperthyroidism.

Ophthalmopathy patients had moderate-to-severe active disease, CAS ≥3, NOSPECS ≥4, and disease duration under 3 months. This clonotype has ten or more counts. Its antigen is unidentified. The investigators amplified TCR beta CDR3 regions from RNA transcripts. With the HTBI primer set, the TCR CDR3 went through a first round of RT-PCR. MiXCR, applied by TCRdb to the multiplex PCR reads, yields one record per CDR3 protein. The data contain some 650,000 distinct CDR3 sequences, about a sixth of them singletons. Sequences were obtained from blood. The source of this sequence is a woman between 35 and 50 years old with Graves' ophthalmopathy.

As DNA, the CDR3 is TGTGCCAGCAGCTTACGTACTTCCACCGGGGAGCTGTTTTTT. This sequence encodes CASSLRTSTGELFF. This chain links TRBV11-1 with TRBJ2-2, with D unresolved. The germline V and J ends were trimmed by 2 bases and 4 bases, with 8 bases remaining between them. Germline-derived CDR1 and CDR2 are SGHAT and FQDESV (reference sequence). The CDR3 is 14 residues long.